This TCR beta chain was sequenced in a study of naive and memory T cell subsets. Study observations and caveats: Clonotypes are single alpha or beta chains, not paired receptors.

Two oligonucleotides, mixed equimolar, formed the beta constant-region primer covering TRBC1 and TRBC2. Four rounds of PCR amplified the ligated cDNA using nested alpha and beta constant-region primers plus SP2. Each CDR3 protein is one row after TCRdb ran MiXCR on the UMI-ligation and nested PCR reads. The data hold 140,000 to 150,000 distinct CDR3 sequences, with 15% to 20% observed a single time. V was clipped by 0 bases and J by 1 base, with 13 bases between them. This CDR3 is built from 17 residues. CDR1 is LGHDT and CDR2 is YNNKEL in the germline V gene (reference sequence). This clonotype was detected a few times. As yet, its antigen is unknown.

Source material: naive CD4+ T cells from blood. The chain is built from TRBV3-1 and TRBJ1-3; D is unresolved. The receptor was isolated from a human donor in good health. DNA of the CDR3: TGTGCCAGCAGCCAAGAGAGAAACAGCCTGTCTGGAAACACCATATATTTT. Protein product: CASSQERNSLSGNTIYF.